A selection of T cell receptor beta chains follows, all from one sample in a study of cytomegalovirus exposure and HLA in healthy donors. Sequenced by immunoSEQ multiplex PCR; TCRdb stores in-frame clones only, minus some. The table records 90,000 to 150,000 clones, approximately 80% of them present only once. The sequenced sample was PBMCs. The receptors stem from a female donor in good health and CMV-seronegative. CDR3s include the opening cysteine and the closing phenylalanine or tryptophan. D genes are given only for firm matches. Not every row has a clone size; where given, it reads once, few, many or a size class.

abundance	v_gene	d_gene	j_gene	CDR3nt	CDR3aa
NA	TRBV9	TRBD1	TRBJ1-1	TGTGCCAGCAGCGTAGTTCAGACAGGGGTTACTGAAGCTTTCTTT	CASSVVQTGVTEAFF
NA	TRBV9	NA	TRBJ2-7	TGTGCCAGCAGCGTCCAACCGGGACTTCAATACGAGCAGTACTTC	CASSVQPGLQYEQYF
NA	TRBV12-5	TRBD1	TRBJ2-7	TGTGCTAGTGGTTTGTCAAAGGGACAGCCCTACGAGCAGTACTTC	CASGLSKGQPYEQYF
NA	TRBV2	NA	TRBJ2-3	TGTGCCAGCGACACGGGGGTTCCAGATACGCAGTATTTT	CASDTGVPDTQYF
NA	TRBV5-6	NA	TRBJ2-3	TGTGCCAGCAGCCCGAAGGACTTTTTAAGCACAGATACGCAGTATTTT	CASSPKDFLSTDTQYF
few	TRBV4-1	TRBD2	TRBJ2-1	TGCGCCAGCAGCCAAGGGAGCGGGGGAACCCACAATGAGCAGTTCTTC	CASSQGSGGTHNEQFF
NA	TRBV5-1	TRBD2	TRBJ2-3	TGCGCCAGCAGCTCCCCGTATTCGCGGGGGGGGACCCCTAGCACAGATACGCAGTATTTT	CASSSPYSRGGTPSTDTQYF
NA	TRBV6-1	TRBD2	TRBJ2-1	TGTGCCAGCAGTGACCTTCTAGCGGGATCCTACAATGAGCAGTTCTTC	CASSDLLAGSYNEQFF
few	TRBV18	TRBD1	TRBJ1-5	TGTGCCAGCTCACCACAGGGGGCGAGCAATCAGCCCCAGCATTTT	CASSPQGASNQPQHF
NA	TRBV27	NA	TRBJ2-7	TGTGCCAGCAGTCATAAAGGGGGGGCCTACGAGCAGTACTTC	CASSHKGGAYEQYF
NA	TRBV6-5	TRBD2	TRBJ2-2	TGTGCCAGCAGTTACTCGAGGCGGGGGGCGAGCGGGGAGCTGTTTTTT	CASSYSRRGASGELFF
NA	TRBV11-2	NA	TRBJ2-5	TGTGCCAGCAGCTTAGATCAGGGAATAGAGACCCAGTACTTC	CASSLDQGIETQYF
NA	TRBV5-1	TRBD1	TRBJ1-5	TGCGCCAGCAGCTTGGAGGCAGGGGGTTCCTATAGCAATCAGCCCCAGCATTTT	CASSLEAGGSYSNQPQHF
NA	TRBV7-9	TRBD2	TRBJ2-1	TGTGCCAGCAGCTTAAGTTCGCTAGCGGGGGGGGAGTTTCAGTTCTTC	CASSLSSLAGGEFQFF
NA	TRBV6-5	TRBD1	TRBJ2-7	TGTGCCAGCAGCTCCGACAGGGGGAGCTCCTACGAGCAGTACTTC	CASSSDRGSSYEQYF
NA	TRBV30	NA	TRBJ1-2	TGTGCCTGGAGTAAACTGGGTCGGGGGTCGGATGGCTACACCTTC	CAWSKLGRGSDGYTF
once	TRBV19	TRBD1	TRBJ2-2	TGTGCCAGTAGACCGGGACAGTTGAACACCGGGGAGCTGTTTTTT	CASRPGQLNTGELFF
few	TRBV6-1	NA	TRBJ2-7	TGTGCCAGCAGTGTCGGACTCTTTCTCTACGAGCAGTACTTC	CASSVGLFLYEQYF
NA	TRBV2	TRBD1	TRBJ2-5	TGTGCCAGCAGTGTATTTACAGGGGTAGAGACCCAGTACTTC	CASSVFTGVETQYF
NA	TRBV27	TRBD1	TRBJ1-5	TGTGCCAGCAGTTTGAGACAGGGGGGTAATAGCAATCAGCCCCAGCATTTT	CASSLRQGGNSNQPQHF
NA	TRBV5-6	NA	TRBJ2-7	TGTGCCAGCAGCTTGCTGTTGACTGAGCAGTACTTC	CASSLLLTEQYF
NA	TRBV18	NA	TRBJ1-1	TGTGCCAGCTCACCTCTAAGGGGAGGTGAGTCTGAAGCTTTCTTT	CASSPLRGGESEAFF
NA	TRBV4-1	NA	TRBJ2-1	TGCGCCAGCAGCCAAAGCGAGGGCTACAACAATGAGCAGTTCTTC	CASSQSEGYNNEQFF
NA	TRBV4-3	TRBD1	TRBJ2-7	TGCGCCAGCAGCCAAGACGCGGCAGGGACAGGGGGCGAGGAGCAGTACTTC	CASSQDAAGTGGEEQYF
NA	TRBV7-2	NA	TRBJ1-1	TGTGCCAGCAGCTTACCTCCCAACACTGAAGCTTTCTTT	CASSLPPNTEAFF
few	TRBV7-6	TRBD2	TRBJ2-7	TGTGCCAGCAGCTTAGAGCCGGGAGGGGCTAGCAGCTCCTACGAGCAGTACTTC	CASSLEPGGASSSYEQYF
few	TRBV19	NA	TRBJ1-1	TGTGCCAGTAGTACCGACCGACAGAGGAACACTGAAGCTTTCTTT	CASSTDRQRNTEAFF
NA	TRBV6-6	TRBD1	TRBJ1-2	TGTGCCAGCAGTTACGCGTCATCGGGACAGTTAACCTTC	CASSYASSGQLTF
few	TRBV10-3	TRBD1	TRBJ2-7	TGTGCCACAGTGAACCGGGACAGAGGGGAGCAGTACTTC	CATVNRDRGEQYF
NA	TRBV10-3	TRBD1	TRBJ1-5	TGTGCCATCAGTAGAGGGGGCTTCGATCAGCCCCAGCATTTT	CAISRGGFDQPQHF
NA	TRBV29-1	NA	TRBJ1-1	TGCAGCTCGGGCGGGGCCCCTGAAGCTTTCTTT	CSSGGAPEAFF
NA	TRBV11-2	NA	TRBJ1-2	TGTGCCAGCAGCTTAAGGGGCGTACGGGGGATCGAGGGCTACACCTTC	CASSLRGVRGIEGYTF